This T cell receptor beta chain was sequenced during a study of response to subunit inactivated influenza vaccine (dated by TCRdb to about 2018). About the investigation overall: Deep quantitative T cell receptor repertoire profiling was used in the study to track responses to a trivalent subunit inactivated influenza vaccine.

This clonotype appeared a few times. The clone's antigen remains unknown. The sample holds no much larger clone one base away, and base qualities are not on file. Library method: RT-PCR. Sequencing took place on an Illumina HiSeq 2500. Using fastp at Q25 and MiXCR, TCRdb reprocessed the public reads and kept productive beta chains. Duplicate CDR3 protein sequences are folded into a single record with the most common DNA and genes. Counted in this sample were some 540,000 distinct CDR3 sequences; roughly 23% of them appeared once. 2.5% to 3.5% of the sample belongs to the ten largest clones. The study at large found these results: According to the authors, only a limited number of new T cells may be recruited by each seasonal influenza vaccination.

The CDR3 spans 14 residues, from the cysteine through the phenylalanine. Of all the DNA, just the CDR3 is kept, 42 bases in frame from base 1. Taken from the germline V gene, the CDR1 and CDR2 loops are SGHVS and FNYEAQ. The V end loses 5 bases and the J end loses 3 bases, and a stretch of 13 bases separates them. A further study also used this sample, focusing on T cells expressing NK-cell markers. In that second paper, the authors write: 5'RACE template switching, by which a universal primer site and unique molecular identifiers were added, was used to make TCR beta cDNA libraries. Three sorted T-cell subsets (CD3+CD56+NKG2C+, CD3+CD56+NKG2C- and CD3+CD56-NKG2C+) from under 10 donors had their TCR beta-chain repertoires profiled. Among the eight sequenced donors, only one was HCMV-seronegative, while the other seven were HCMV-seropositive. To restrict sorting to alphabetaTCR-expressing T cells, an anti-gammadeltaTCR antibody was added in several experiments. In six donors, the dominant CD3+CD56+NKG2C+ clonotypes ranked among the top 10 CD8+ clonotypes, making up roughly 1.0-8% of CD8+ T cells. Those dominant clonotypes were again the most abundant among CD3+CD56-NKG2C+ cells in a few donors, at about 28.3-60.1%. It remained unclear whether the expanded NKG2C-expressing T cell clones were specific for HCMV antigens. All eight donors whose samples were sequenced were randomly selected healthy volunteers, three of them men and five women. To determine HCMV serostatus, a commercial ELISA kit was used to detect HCMV-specific IgG in serum. Peripheral blood mononuclear cells were isolated from blood by Ficoll density gradient centrifugation. Using Miltenyi isolation kits, CD4+ and CD8+ T cells were isolated from PBMC through magnetic immunoseparation. cDNA synthesis was primed from the TCR beta constant segment, followed by two successive PCR amplification steps. Illumina HiSeq 2000/2500, MiSeq or NextSeq was used to sequence libraries as 2 x 150 bp reads. Reads were demultiplexed and grouped by UMI with MIGEC, and clonotypes were assembled and quantified with MiTCR. To remove erroneous sequences, TCR cDNA sequences were retained only when supported by two or more reads. The tcR package was used for downstream repertoire analysis, with clonotypes matched between fractions based on CDR3 nucleotide sequence plus V segment. VDJmatch was used to annotate antigen specificity against VDJdb, with one amino acid substitution in CDR3 permitted.

The clonotype originates from a man in his forties or fifties who received an inactivated influenza vaccine. Donor details come from another sample of the same person, matched by shared clones. The V and J genes are TRBV7-6 and TRBJ2-5, with no D gene named confidently. Sequenced here: CD4+ T cells sorted from PBMCs, sampled 12 days after vaccination. The CDR3 loop reads CASSPKPREETQYF. Read as DNA, the sequence is TGTGCCAGCAGCCCAAAGCCCCGGGAAGAGACCCAGTACTTC.